This is a list of T cell receptor beta chains from one sample in a study of cytomegalovirus exposure and HLA in healthy donors. Assay: immunoSEQ multiplex PCR; the TCRdb copy retains only in-frame clones and omits some. Of about 130,000 clones listed, 75% to 90% were seen once; the top ten hold 6.2%. The sequencing input was PBMCs. All receptors derive from a woman aged 25 to 39 in good health and CMV-seropositive. The CDR3 runs from the conserved cysteine through the conserved F or W. The D gene is left open where the match is weak. Size values are once, few and many counts, or a class for expanded clones, and some rows have none.

J gene,D gene,clone size,V gene,CDR3 protein,CDR3 DNA
TRBJ1-2,-,-,TRBV5-1,CASTPSGRGGLYGYTF,TGCGCCAGCACCCCCTCAGGGAGGGGAGGTCTCTATGGCTACACCTTC
TRBJ2-1,TRBD2,-,TRBV5-1,CASSYIAGASYNEQFF,TGCGCCAGCAGCTACATAGCGGGGGCCAGCTACAATGAGCAGTTCTTC
TRBJ2-3,-,-,TRBV5-1,CASSGAEPTDTQYF,TGCGCCAGCAGTGGGGCGGAGCCCACAGATACGCAGTATTTT
TRBJ1-1,-,-,TRBV27,CASSLGGNTEAFF,TGTGCCAGCAGTTTAGGAGGGAACACTGAAGCTTTCTTT
TRBJ1-4,TRBD1,-,TRBV27,CASSLRQGRLLDEKLFF,TGTGCCAGCAGTCTACGACAGGGAAGGCTGTTGGATGAAAAACTGTTTTTT
TRBJ2-4,-,once,TRBV5-8,CASSLGATGKNIQYF,TGTGCCAGCAGCTTAGGGGCGACGGGCAAAAACATTCAGTACTTC
TRBJ2-7,-,-,TRBV18,CASSNRGVPTYEQYF,TGTGCCAGCTCAAACCGGGGAGTCCCGACCTACGAGCAGTACTTC
TRBJ2-3,-,-,TRBV6-6,CASSSTSRTDTQYF,TGTGCCAGCAGTTCTACCTCTCGCACAGATACGCAGTATTTT
TRBJ2-7,TRBD1,-,TRBV6-1,CASTTDRAYEQYF,TGTGCCAGCACCACCGACAGGGCCTACGAGCAGTACTTC
TRBJ2-3,TRBD1,-,TRBV2,CASKGGQGPTDTQYF,TGTGCCAGCAAAGGGGGACAGGGGCCGACAGATACGCAGTATTTT
TRBJ2-7,-,-,TRBV28,CASSSPTTLTYEQYF,TGTGCCAGCAGTTCCCCGACTACACTAACCTACGAGCAGTACTTC
TRBJ1-6,-,-,TRBV6-1,CASKTVGSRNSPLHF,TGTGCCAGCAAGACCGTGGGCAGCCGTAATTCACCCCTCCACTTT
TRBJ2-3,TRBD2,-,TRBV18,CASSPLSGGAADTQYF,TGTGCCAGCTCACCCCTATCGGGGGGGGCCGCAGATACGCAGTATTTT
TRBJ2-2,-,-,TRBV5-1,CASSRRAGELFF,TGCGCCAGCAGCAGGAGGGCCGGGGAGCTGTTTTTT
TRBJ2-3,TRBD2,-,TRBV2,CASSWTSGRLDTQYF,TGTGCCAGCAGTTGGACTAGCGGGAGATTAGATACGCAGTATTTT
TRBJ1-5,TRBD1,-,TRBV6-5,CASSPDRGVHQPQHF,TGTGCCAGCAGCCCGGACAGGGGAGTTCATCAGCCCCAGCATTTT
TRBJ1-6,TRBD1,-,TRBV6-1,CASFTTGGNSPLHF,TGTGCCAGCTTTACCACAGGGGGTAATTCACCCCTCCACTTT
TRBJ1-6,-,few,TRBV11-2,CASSLRGGDNSPLHF,TGTGCCAGCAGCCTCAGAGGGGGTGATAATTCACCCCTCCACTTT
TRBJ1-5,-,-,TRBV27,CASSLIGQPQHF,TGTGCCAGCAGTTTAATCGGTCAGCCCCAGCATTTT
TRBJ2-3,TRBD1,-,TRBV18,CASSTGQGGTDTQYF,TGTGCCAGCTCCACAGGACAGGGAGGAACAGATACGCAGTATTTT
TRBJ1-2,TRBD1,-,TRBV5-1,CASSPVGTAIYGYTF,TGCGCCAGCAGTCCCGTCGGGACAGCCATCTATGGCTACACCTTC
TRBJ2-1,-,-,TRBV2,CASTLIRGNEQFF,TGTGCCAGCACGTTAATCCGGGGTAATGAGCAGTTCTTC
TRBJ2-3,-,-,TRBV7-9,CASSEEYTQYF,TGTGCCAGCAGCGAGGAATATACGCAGTATTTT
TRBJ2-7,-,-,TRBV2,CASSADRTYEQYF,TGTGCCAGCAGTGCAGACAGAACCTACGAGCAGTACTTC
TRBJ2-1,-,-,TRBV9,CASSVGTPPDNEQFF,TGTGCCAGCAGCGTAGGTACTCCACCCGACAATGAGCAGTTCTTC
TRBJ2-7,TRBD1,-,TRBV18,CASSPRDRGNEQYF,TGTGCCAGCTCACCAAGGGACAGGGGAAACGAGCAGTACTTC
TRBJ2-5,TRBD1,-,TRBV6-5,CASSSDRGGTQYF,TGTGCCAGCAGTTCGGACAGGGGAGGGACCCAGTACTTC
TRBJ2-3,TRBD2,-,TRBV7-9,CASSQLAGGLTDTQYF,TGTGCCAGCAGCCAACTAGCGGGGGGCCTCACAGATACGCAGTATTTT
TRBJ2-5,-,-,TRBV27,CASSSWGLQETQYF,TGTGCCAGCAGTTCCTGGGGACTGCAAGAGACCCAGTACTTC